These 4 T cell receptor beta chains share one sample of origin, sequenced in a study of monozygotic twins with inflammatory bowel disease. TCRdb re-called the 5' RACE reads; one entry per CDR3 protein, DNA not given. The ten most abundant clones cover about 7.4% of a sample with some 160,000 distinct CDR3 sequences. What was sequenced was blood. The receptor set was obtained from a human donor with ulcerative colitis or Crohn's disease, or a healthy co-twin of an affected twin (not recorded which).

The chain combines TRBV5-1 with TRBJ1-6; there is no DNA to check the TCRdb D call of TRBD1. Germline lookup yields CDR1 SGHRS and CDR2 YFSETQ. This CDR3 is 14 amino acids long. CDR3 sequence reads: CASSLTGERSPLHF.

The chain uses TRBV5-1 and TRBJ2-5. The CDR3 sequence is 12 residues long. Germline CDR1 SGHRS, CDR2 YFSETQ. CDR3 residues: CASRASQETQYF.

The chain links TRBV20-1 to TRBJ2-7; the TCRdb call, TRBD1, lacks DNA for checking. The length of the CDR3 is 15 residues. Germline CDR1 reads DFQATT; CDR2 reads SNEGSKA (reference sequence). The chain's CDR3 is CSARGLRQGFHEQYF.

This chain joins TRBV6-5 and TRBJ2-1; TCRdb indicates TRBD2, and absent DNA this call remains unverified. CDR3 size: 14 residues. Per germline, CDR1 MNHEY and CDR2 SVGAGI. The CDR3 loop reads CASSYSGRHNEQFF.